This T cell receptor beta chain was obtained from a study of blood T cell repertoires in COVID-19 (dated by TCRdb to between 2020 and 2021). Regarding the research as a whole: The collaborator samples originated in the United States, Italy and Spain and spanned the acute and convalescent phases of COVID-19. The prospective study material was composed of cDNA or gDNA derived from T cells, B-cell-depleted T cells, or PBMCs. Subjects who had been exposed to COVID-19, were actively infected with it, or had recovered from it provided the deeply sampled blood TCRbeta repertoires that made up the dataset. The repertoires were released in a freely available public database intended as a resource for research on the immune response to SARS-CoV-2. The samples were drawn from two sources: the first 160 participants of the ongoing ImmuneRACE study, and fewer than 1,500 subjects contributed by 6 global collaborators. A de-identified subject ID, COVID-19 status, age in years and sex were almost always included in the sample metadata. Where HLA class I and class II types were available, the types were taken from metadata supplied by the sample provider, not from assay-based typing. The research as a whole found: How much clinical and demographic metadata was included differed by source and by participant, and the metadata was provided uncurated.

About this clone itself: The antigen it recognizes is unknown. Per-nucleotide qualities are absent, and no much larger clonotype sits a single base away.

TCRbeta CDR3 regions were amplified from genomic DNA using the immunoSEQ Assay, a bias-controlled multiplex PCR. In the authors' own workflow: The number of nucleated cells in each sample was estimated by amplification of reference gene primers within the assay. To quantify the absolute abundance of each unique TCRbeta CDR3 rearrangement, sequence reads were collapsed and filtered. For each sample, productive Simpson clonality was calculated as the square root of Simpson's diversity index over productive rearrangements. What TCRdb holds here is the immuneACCESS table cut down to in-frame rearrangements. Part of the clones is not present; checked against another copy, under half of the missing clones reflect an unresolved V gene, and the others are unexplained. The V and J calls and clone size were taken over from that table, and D and trimming were inferred from the DNA. The sample table holds 250,000 or so clones, of which 80% to 90% were seen once. The ten largest clonotypes hold about 4.6% of the sample.

V is reduced by 1 base and J by 8 bases, leaving a spacing of 11 bases between them. Taken from cysteine to phenylalanine, the CDR3 has 13 residues. The only DNA kept is the CDR3, 39 bases in frame from the first base. CDR1 LNHDA and CDR2 SQIVND were looked up in the germline V gene (reference sequence). Another Seattle source contributed samples from volunteer blood donors who had recovered from COVID-19. Collaborating institutions collected whole blood in K2EDTA tubes following their own protocols. For TCRbeta analysis, collaborators shipped samples as frozen whole blood, isolated PBMCs, or DNA extracted from either of those sample types.

Sequencing was done on a sample of peripheral blood. The chain is encoded by TRBV19 joined to TRBJ1-1; TRBD1 is a weak D gene call, 6 bases matching. This clonotype was obtained from a woman aged 35 to 49 who had recovered from COVID-19. The DNA reads TGTGCCAGTAGTATAGGCGCCGGGACAGAAGCTTTCTTT. Protein translation: CASSIGAGTEAFF.